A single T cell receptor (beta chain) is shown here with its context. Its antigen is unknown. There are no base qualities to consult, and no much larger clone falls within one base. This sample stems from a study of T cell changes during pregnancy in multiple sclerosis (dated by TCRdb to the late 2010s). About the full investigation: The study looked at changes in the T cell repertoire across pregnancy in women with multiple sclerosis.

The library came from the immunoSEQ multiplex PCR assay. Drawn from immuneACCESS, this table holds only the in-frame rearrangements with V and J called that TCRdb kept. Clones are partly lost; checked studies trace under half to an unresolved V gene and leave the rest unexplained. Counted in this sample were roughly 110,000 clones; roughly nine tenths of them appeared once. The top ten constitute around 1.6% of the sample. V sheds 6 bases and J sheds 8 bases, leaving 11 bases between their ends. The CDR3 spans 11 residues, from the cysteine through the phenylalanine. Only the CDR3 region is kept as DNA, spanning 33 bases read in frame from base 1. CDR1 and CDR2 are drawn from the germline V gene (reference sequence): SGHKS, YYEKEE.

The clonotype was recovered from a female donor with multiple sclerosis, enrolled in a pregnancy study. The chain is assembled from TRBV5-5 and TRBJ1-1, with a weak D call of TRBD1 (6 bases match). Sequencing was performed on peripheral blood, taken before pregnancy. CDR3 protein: CASNYRDEAFF. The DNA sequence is TGTGCCAGCAACTACAGGGACGAAGCTTTCTTT.